Each of the 18 T cell receptor beta chains below was sequenced from the same sample in a study of T cells expressing NK-cell markers. With the 5' RACE reads reprocessed, TCRdb shows one record per CDR3 protein and no DNA. The listing records under 200,000 distinct CDR3 sequences. The sample consisted of blood T cells: a sorted CD56 or NKG2C T cell subset, CD4+ or CD8+ T cells, or bulk PBMC T cells (not recorded which). The receptors originated from a woman between 18 and 70 years old in good health.

This rearrangement joins TRBV5-1 to TRBJ2-2; the TCRdb D gene call, TRBD1, has no DNA to confirm it. Per the germline V gene, CDR1 is SGHRS and CDR2 is YFSETQ. The CDR3 has 16 residues. The CDR3 loop is CASSQTGLPLGGELFF.

This sequence joins TRBV3-1 and TRBJ2-7; there is no DNA to check the TCRdb D call of TRBD1. This CDR3 comprises 13 residues. Germline V lookup: CDR1 LGHDT, CDR2 YNNKEL (reference sequence). The CDR3 loop is CASSPPARGEQYF.

The V call is TRBV20-1, the J call TRBJ2-2; TCRdb designates TRBD1, a call that cannot be tested without DNA. The CDR3 covers 14 residues. The germline V gene encodes CDR1 DFQATT and CDR2 SNEGSKA (reference sequence). The CDR3 loop reads CSARTGPNTGELFF.

This chain uses TRBV5-1 with TRBJ2-7; TCRdb's D call, TRBD2, is unchecked because there is no DNA. This CDR3 is built from 15 residues. Germline V lookup: CDR1 SGHRS, CDR2 YFSETQ. CDR3 residues: CASSSRRGRIYEQYF.

The V gene is TRBV4-1, the J gene TRBJ2-2; checking the TCRdb D call of TRBD2 is not possible without DNA. This CDR3 is built from 17 residues. The germline CDR1 and CDR2 sequences are MGHRA and YSYEKL. CDR3 sequence: CASSQGALAGVHGELFF.

This rearrangement joins TRBV5-1 to TRBJ2-2; TCRdb indicates TRBD2, and absent DNA this call remains unverified. The germline gives CDR1 SGHRS, CDR2 YFSETQ. CDR3 size: 16 residues. CDR3 sequence: CASRTSSGSTTGELFF. Full variable domain (missing parts from reference TRBV5-1 and TRBJ2-2): KAGVTQTPRYLIKTRGQQVTLSCSPISGHRSVSWYQQTPGQGLQFLFEYFSETQRNKGNFPGRFSGRQFSNSRSEMNVSTLELGDSALYLCASRTSSGSTTGELFFGEGSRLTVL.

V usage is TRBV20-1 and J usage is TRBJ2-1; TCRdb selects TRBD1, and the lack of DNA leaves this call unchecked. The CDR3 totals 13 residues. The germline CDR1 and CDR2 sequences are DFQATT and SNEGSKA (reference sequence). The CDR3 protein is CSARLQGGENQFF.

This chain joins TRBV7-8 and TRBJ1-1. The CDR3 runs to 15 residues. Germline assignment: CDR1 SGHVS and CDR2 FQNEAQ. The CDR3 spells CASSPDHHLNTEAFF.

CDR3 sequence: CASSPAGALDEQFF. This chain joins TRBV5-1 and TRBJ2-1; there is no DNA to check the TCRdb D call of TRBD2. This CDR3 is 14 amino acids long. Germline loops: CDR1 SGHRS, CDR2 YFSETQ.

This rearrangement joins TRBV4-2 to TRBJ2-4; checking the TCRdb D call of TRBD1 is not possible without DNA. CDR1 is LGHNA and CDR2 is YNFKEQ in the germline V gene. This CDR3 comprises 17 residues. CDR3 residues: CASSQGPLDRSKNIQYF.

The chain couples TRBV5-1 to TRBJ2-3; the TRBD2 assignment by TCRdb is unverifiable without DNA. Looked up from germline, CDR1 is SGHRS and CDR2 is YFSETQ. The length of the CDR3 is 17 residues. The CDR3 loop is CASSLRLAGGSTDTQYF.

The genes are TRBV20-1 and TRBJ2-3; the D call from TCRdb, TRBD2, cannot be confirmed without DNA. The CDR3 totals 16 residues. CDR1 and CDR2 (germline): DFQATT, SNEGSKA (reference sequence). The CDR3 sequence is CSARPLLAGGADTQYF.

The chain combines TRBV6-1 with TRBJ1-5. The length of the CDR3 is 14 residues. Germline loops: CDR1 MNHNS, CDR2 SASEGT. The CDR3: CASNMAESGQPQHF.

J is TRBJ1-2 and V is TRBV2; TCRdb gives TRBD1 as the D gene, but with no DNA this cannot be confirmed. The germline V gene has CDR1 SNHLY and CDR2 FYNNEI. This CDR3 has 14 residues. The chain's CDR3 is CASSRSRGNYGYTF.

This rearrangement joins TRBV2 to TRBJ1-6; the D call from TCRdb, TRBD1, cannot be confirmed without DNA. The CDR3 spans 16 residues. Germline V gives CDR1 SNHLY, CDR2 FYNNEI. CDR3 sequence reads: CASSEVGAGGDSPLHF.

The chain carries TRBV6-1 and TRBJ2-5; TCRdb's D gene call, TRBD1, goes unchecked for lack of DNA. The CDR3 loop spans 13 amino acids. Looked up from germline, CDR1 is MNHNS and CDR2 is SASEGT. The CDR3 region is CASRRTGEETQYF.

This chain connects TRBV12-3 or TRBV12-4 to TRBJ1-2; absent DNA, TCRdb's TRBD1 call cannot be checked. The CDR3 consists of 15 residues. This CDR3 reads CASTKRQGRASGYTF.

CDR3 protein: CASSRPGTGMGTGELFF. The chain is built from TRBV27 and TRBJ2-2; no DNA is available, so the TRBD1 call from TCRdb remains unchecked. CDR1 and CDR2 from the germline V gene are MNHEY and SMNVEV (reference sequence). CDR3 length equals 17 residues.